The clone carrying this T cell receptor (beta chain) was counted between two and nine times. No antigen is known for it. These data come from a study of graft-versus-host responses after intestinal transplantation. General study findings and limits: Recipient marrow held GvH clones, some first seen in ileum or blood.

Measured with immunoSEQ multiplex PCR; TCRdb has only the in-frame clones, and not every one. The sample yields some 92,000 clones, approximately 92% seen once. Per germline, CDR1 SEHNR and CDR2 FQNEAQ (reference sequence). V shed 5 bases and J shed 1 base, with 8 bases lying between them. The CDR3 length is 13 residues. This clonotype originated in a human donor who received an intestinal transplant. The sequences come from unstimulated CD4+ T cells sorted from spleen or lymph node cells, collected before intestinal transplant. The J gene is TRBJ1-1, the V gene TRBV7-9, with D unclear. The CDR3 loop reads CASSINKNTEAFF. The CDR3 DNA is TGTGCCAGCAGCATAAACAAGAACACTGAAGCTTTCTTT.